This entry features one T cell receptor (beta chain) sequence. Antigen specificity is unknown. The CDR3 length is 15 residues. The J segment lost 2 bases and the V segment lost 7 bases, leaving 5 bases of the junction unmatched. Germline CDR1 and CDR2: SNHLY and FYNNEI. The data were taken from a study of post-analysis software for immune sequencing data. Study-level points and caveats: Among 5 or 6 TRBV segments more frequent in patients than controls were TRBV5-6, TRBV5-1 and TRBV20-1. With F measure, samples from one preparation batch clustered together strongly.

The TCR beta cDNA libraries carried unique molecular identifiers. TCRdb re-called the PCR reads with MiXCR, one entry per CDR3 protein. Found here are about 800,000 distinct CDR3 sequences, 25% to 30% of them singletons; the top ten hold about 0.5%. The chain links TRBV2 to TRBJ2-4; 10 bases match TRBD2. The material sequenced was blood. This receptor was obtained from a girl aged 10-17 years with multiple sclerosis. This CDR3 is CASTRLAGPKNIQYF. The CDR3 DNA is TGTGCCAGCACAAGACTAGCGGGCCCCAAAAACATTCAGTACTTC.